This entry features one T cell receptor beta chain sequence. This specimen belongs to a study of blood T cell repertoires in COVID-19. Per the authors' pipeline: Amplified reference gene primers provided the basis for estimating nucleated cell counts. Clones were sequenced by immunoSEQ multiplex PCR, and TCRdb holds only the in-frame ones, with some missing. V, J and clone size reflect that table, while D and trimming were determined from the DNA. This table has 490,000 or so clones, around nine tenths appearing once. The germline gives CDR1 LGHNT, CDR2 FRNRAP. The V gene lost 4 bases and the J gene lost 4 bases, with 10 bases spanning the gap. This CDR3 has 13 residues.

The sequencing input was PBMCs or T cells enriched from blood (not recorded which). V and J are TRBV12-5 and TRBJ1-1; possibly TRBD1 for D (5 bases). The source of this sequence is a woman in her fifties or sixties who had recovered from COVID-19. CDR3 residues: CASGWGGFTEAFF. CDR3 sequence (DNA): TGTGCTAGTGGTTGGGGGGGATTCACTGAAGCTTTCTTT.